This entry lists 26 T cell receptor beta chains sequenced from one sample in a study of follicular helper T cells after annual influenza vaccination. Documented time point: 2015-2016 season, pre-vaccination. Sequencing was performed with immunoSEQ multiplex PCR; in TCRdb, only in-frame clones are kept and a portion is missing. The table lists 150 to 170 clones, over 80% of them singletons. This specimen consisted of CXCR5+ CD38+ circulating T follicular helper cells from blood, obtained on the day of influenza vaccination. Documented subset: circulating Tfh, non-naive CD4+CXCR5+PD-1+ (ICOS+CD38+ or ICOS-CD38-). The source of these receptors is an adult who received the influenza vaccine.

The chain uses TRBV5-1 and TRBJ1-1; 8 positions match TRBD1. With V trimmed by 5 bases and J by 4 bases, 7 bases remained unmatched. The CDR3 consists of 14 residues. Germline CDR1 reads SGHRS; CDR2 reads YFSETQ. The CDR3 DNA sequence: TGCGCCAGCAGTCCCAATACAGGGGGCACTGAAGCTTTCTTT. This gives the protein CASSPNTGGTEAFF.

This chain connects TRBV7-8 to TRBJ2-4; no reliable D call. The CDR3 totals 14 residues. Trimming removed 1 base from V and 7 bases from J, with 11 bases in between. Germline V lookup: CDR1 SGHVS, CDR2 FQNEAQ. The CDR3 region is CASSLVNAGNIQYF. As DNA, the CDR3 is TGTGCCAGCAGCTTAGTAAACGCCGGGAACATTCAGTACTTC. Combining the CDR3 with reference TRBV7-8 and TRBJ2-4 gives the whole variable domain GAGVSQSPRYKVAKRGQDVALRCDPISGHVSLFWYQQALGQGPEFLTYFQNEAQLDKSGLPSDRFFAERPEGSVSTLKIQRTQQEDSAVYLCASSLVNAGNIQYFGAGTRLSVL.

The chain couples TRBV5-1 to TRBJ2-2; the D gene could be TRBD1 or TRBD2 (5 bases each). The CDR3 sequence is 16 residues long. Trimming pared 3 bases from V and 5 bases from J, leaving 17 bases between. Germline V gene sequence: CDR1 SGHRS, CDR2 YFSETQ. The CDR3 region is CASSSSGTGGTGELFF. CDR3 nucleotide sequence: TGCGCCAGCAGCTCGTCCGGGACGGGTGGAACCGGGGAGCTGTTTTTT.

The chain carries TRBV9 and TRBJ2-5; possibly TRBD2 for D (5 bases). The CDR3 covers 14 residues. The V end lost 0 bases, the J end lost 5 bases, and 11 bases lay between the germline ends. The germline CDR1 and CDR2 sequences are SGDLS and YYNGEE. CDR3 nucleotides: TGTGCCAGCAGCGTAGAACCGGGAAGGGAGACCCAGTACTTC. Translated, it gives CASSVEPGRETQYF.

The chain is built from TRBV28 and TRBJ1-1, with D uncertain. Germline-derived CDR1 and CDR2 are MDHEN and SYDVKM. This CDR3 has 13 residues. V was pared by 5 bases and J by 3 bases, with 10 bases between. The CDR3 DNA follows: TGTGCCAGCAGTCCTTTCTTCGACACTGAAGCTTTCTTT. Translated, it gives CASSPFFDTEAFF.

The table lists this clone with a few counts. V is TRBV7-9 and J is TRBJ1-2, with a possible D match to TRBD1 (5 bases). Germline assignment: CDR1 SEHNR and CDR2 FQNEAQ (reference sequence). The CDR3 contains 13 residues. Trimming left V 6 bases short and J 8 bases short, with 16 bases between. CDR3 amino acids: CASSPDRPSGYTF. The CDR3 DNA is TGTGCCAGCAGTCCCGACAGACCTTCAGGCTACACCTTC.

The chain recombines TRBV19 with TRBJ2-2; unclear D gene. The CDR3 sequence is 15 residues long. The V gene lost 6 bases and the J gene lost 1 base, with 12 bases spanning the gap. From germline, CDR1 is LNHDA and CDR2 SQIVND (reference sequence). The CDR3 protein is CASSPSEKNTGELFF. CDR3 in DNA: TGTGCCAGTAGCCCGTCAGAGAAGAACACCGGGGAGCTGTTTTTT.

J is TRBJ2-3 and V is TRBV29-1; a possible D gene is TRBD1 (6 bases). Germline-derived CDR1 and CDR2 are SQVTM and ANQGSEA. The CDR3 has 15 amino acids. V lost 3 bases, J lost 1 base, and 14 bases lay in between. The CDR3 sequence: CSVEYSRGGTDTQYF. The CDR3 coding sequence is TGCAGCGTTGAGTATTCCAGGGGAGGCACAGATACGCAGTATTTT.

V and J are TRBV4-3 and TRBJ1-4; D not resolved. Germline V lookup: CDR1 LGHNA, CDR2 YSLEER. CDR3 length equals 16 residues. Trimming shortened V by 0 bases and J by 1 base, and 9 bases separated the two germline ends. The CDR3, as DNA: TGCGCCAGCAGCCAAGATCTCCCCAGAACTAATGAAAAACTGTTTTTT. Protein: CASSQDLPRTNEKLFF.

This clone was seen just once. The chain employs TRBV5-1 and TRBJ2-1, with 10 positions matching TRBD2. Germline CDR1 reads SGHRS; CDR2 reads YFSETQ. V trimming: 5 bases; J trimming: 6 bases; junction bases outside the gene matches: 5. The CDR3 is 14 amino acids. The CDR3 nucleotides are TGCGCCAGCAGTATCCTAGCGGGGGCCAATGAGCAGTTCTTC. Translated, it gives CASSILAGANEQFF.

The chain combines TRBV19 with TRBJ2-7, with D perhaps matching TRBD1 or TRBD2 (5 bases each). The V end lost 6 bases, the J end lost 2 bases, and 17 bases lay between the germline ends. The CDR3 has 15 residues. Germline V lookup: CDR1 LNHDA, CDR2 SQIVND (reference sequence). The chain's CDR3 is CASRKQVGETYEQYF. CDR3 in DNA: TGTGCCAGTAGAAAACAGGTGGGAGAAACCTACGAGCAGTACTTC. Full variable domain (outside the CDR3, taken from reference TRBV19 and TRBJ2-7): DGGITQSPKYLFRKEGQNVTLSCEQNLNHDAMYWYRQDPGQGLRLIYYSQIVNDFQKGDIAEGYSVSREKKESFPLTVTSAQKNPTAFYLCASRKQVGETYEQYFGPGTRLTVT.

J is TRBJ1-2 and V is TRBV7-6; D is undetermined. The germline gives CDR1 SGHVS, CDR2 FNYEAQ. V was clipped by 5 bases and J by 7 bases, with 23 bases between them. CDR3 size: 16 residues. CDR3 in amino acids: CASSPYFSRKTCGYTF. For the CDR3, the DNA is TGTGCCAGCAGCCCATATTTTTCTCGAAAGACCTGTGGCTACACCTTC.

In regard to this clone: A read error may account for a junction end that differs from germline. The rearrangement uses TRBV6-1 and TRBJ2-7; no clear D gene. The CDR3 is 15 residues long. Germline lookup yields CDR1 MNHNS and CDR2 SASEGT. The CDR3 protein is CASSEGGGGSHEQYF. CDR3 DNA: TGTGCCAGCAGTGAAGGAGGCGGCGGCTCCCACGAGCAGTACTTC.

This clone has a single count. The chain links TRBV18 to TRBJ2-5, with 7 positions matching TRBD1. Germline CDR1 KGHSH, CDR2 LQKENI. Trimming cost V 6 bases and J 2 bases; bases outside gene matches: 9. This CDR3 contains 15 residues. The CDR3 reads CASSQGQNVQETQYF. The CDR3 DNA sequence: TGTGCCAGCTCTCAGGGACAGAACGTTCAAGAGACCCAGTACTTC.

This clone was seen only a few times. J is TRBJ2-5 and V is TRBV19; D possibly matches TRBD1 or TRBD2 (5 bases each). Per the germline V gene, CDR1 is LNHDA and CDR2 is SQIVND (reference sequence). There are 15 residues in the CDR3. The V end lost 4 bases, the J end lost 3 bases, and 15 bases lay between the germline ends. DNA for the CDR3: TGTGCCAGTAGTAACCGGGGCAGGGCTGAAGAGACCCAGTACTTC. Translated, it gives CASSNRGRAEETQYF.

The V and J genes are TRBV11-2 and TRBJ2-7, with 8 bases fitting TRBD1. In germline, CDR1 is SGHAT, CDR2 FQNNGV. V was clipped by 3 bases and J by 2 bases; unmatched bases: 9. The CDR3 loop spans 16 amino acids. CDR3 bases: TGTGCCAGCAGCTTTAGCGTACCGACAGGGGCCTACGAGCAGTACTTC. Translating it yields CASSFSVPTGAYEQYF.

This clone turned up a few times. V gene TRBV6-1 combines with J gene TRBJ2-7; possible D gene TRBD1, 5 bases. This CDR3 region has 14 residues. V was trimmed by 2 bases and J by 5 bases, leaving 13 bases between them. Per the germline V gene, CDR1 is MNHNS and CDR2 is SASEGT. CDR3 residues: CASSEIPGSDEQYF. CDR3 bases: TGTGCCAGCAGTGAAATTCCAGGGTCGGACGAGCAGTACTTC.

The J gene is TRBJ1-5, the V gene TRBV4-1; a possible D gene is TRBD1 (5 bases). Trimming removed 5 bases from V and 5 bases from J, with 13 bases in between. The CDR3 totals 14 residues. Germline CDR1 reads MGHRA; CDR2 reads YSYEKL. The CDR3 loop is CASSSQEGHQPQHF. The CDR3 DNA sequence: TGCGCCAGCAGCTCACAGGAGGGACATCAGCCCCAGCATTTT.

The genes are TRBV7-9 and TRBJ1-2; D is unresolved. V dropped 5 bases and J dropped 0 bases, with 16 bases sitting between them. Per germline, CDR1 SEHNR and CDR2 FQNEAQ (reference sequence). This CDR3 is built from 16 residues. CDR3 sequence (DNA): TGTGCCAGCAGCCGTATCGGAGCCCGCACTAACTATGGCTACACCTTC. Translated, it gives CASSRIGARTNYGYTF.

This chain links TRBV21-1 with TRBJ1-5; the D call of TRBD1 is as the table states it, not checked on the DNA. TRBV21-1 is a pseudogene segment. This CDR3 contains 17 residues. The CDR3 region has the DNA TGTGCCAGCAGCAAAGGAGGGACAGGGAGGTCAAATCAGCCCCAGCATTTT. It yields the protein CASSKGGTGRSNQPQHF.

J is TRBJ2-2 and V is TRBV7-2, with 10 positions matching TRBD2. The CDR3 is 16 amino acids. Trimming removed 5 bases from V and 5 bases from J; junction bases left unmatched: 8. The germline V gene encodes CDR1 SGHTA and CDR2 FQGNSA. CDR3: CASSDGTSVKTGELFF. The CDR3 DNA reads TGTGCCAGCAGCGATGGGACTAGCGTTAAGACCGGGGAGCTGTTTTTT.

This clone was detected once. J is TRBJ1-1 and V is TRBV19; perhaps TRBD1 as D (6 bases). CDR1 is LNHDA, CDR2 SQIVND, per germline (reference sequence). This CDR3 is 14 amino acids long. V lost 7 bases and J 2 bases, leaving 14 bases between the germline ends. For the CDR3, the DNA is TGTGCCAGTACCGCGTGGGGGCGAAACACTGAAGCTTTCTTT. Protein product: CASTAWGRNTEAFF.

This chain uses TRBV27 with TRBJ2-6; D not resolved. V was cut by 5 bases and J by 5 bases, with 22 bases left in between. The CDR3 has 18 residues. Per germline, CDR1 MNHEY and CDR2 SMNVEV (reference sequence). As DNA, the CDR3 is TGTGCCAGCAGTACTAATATCTGGCTACAAAGTCGGGCCAACGTCCTGACTTTC. This gives the protein CASSTNIWLQSRANVLTF.

V and J are TRBV12-5 and TRBJ1-1; D ambiguous. Germline-derived CDR1 and CDR2 are LGHNT and FRNRAP. The CDR3 spans 11 residues. V shed 1 base and J shed 7 bases, with 4 bases lying between them. The CDR3, as DNA: TGTGCTAGTGGTTTGGATATTGAAGCTTTCTTT. Amino acids: CASGLDIEAFF.

The chain recombines TRBV29-1 with TRBJ1-1; D is unclear. CDR3 size: 13 residues. Trimming removed 7 bases at V and 1 base at J, with 13 bases between. Per germline, CDR1 SQVTM and CDR2 ANQGSEA. The CDR3 DNA reads as TGCAGCGCAACTAGACTCTCGAACACTGAAGCTTTCTTT. Translated: CSATRLSNTEAFF.

This chain links TRBV5-1 with TRBJ1-2; no definite D call. Germline V gene lookup returns CDR1 SGHRS and CDR2 YFSETQ. The CDR3 runs to 14 residues. V gave up 5 bases and J gave up 2 bases, with 13 bases separating them. The CDR3 sequence is CASSISPQNYGYTF. The CDR3 nucleotides read TGCGCCAGCAGTATATCGCCCCAGAACTATGGCTACACCTTC.